Listed below are T cell receptor beta chains from one sample, sequenced in a study of shared clonotypes between healthy human individuals. Method: immunoSEQ multiplex PCR; TCRdb's copy keeps in-frame clones and lacks some. The sample holds 2 million to 2.5 million clones, 85% to 95% seen once. Sample: naive CD4+ T cells from PBMCs. All receptors come from a young man in good health. Some clones in this sample may be carry-over from other donors' samples. Both conserved end residues are part of each CDR3. The order of the fields is clone size, J gene, D gene, V gene, CDR3 protein, CDR3 DNA. A D gene is named only where the DNA matches it firmly. Clone size is shown for a subset of rows, as once, few, many or a class of expanded clone.

size: NA
J: TRBJ1-5
D: NA
V: TRBV19
CDR3: CASSINSPQPQHF
DNA: TGTGCCAGTAGTATCAACAGCCCCCAGCCCCAGCATTTT

size: NA
J: TRBJ2-1
D: NA
V: TRBV30
CDR3: CAWSEVGGPHNEQFF
DNA: TGTGCCTGGAGTGAGGTGGGAGGCCCCCACAATGAGCAGTTCTTC

size: few
J: TRBJ2-7
D: NA
V: TRBV7-3
CDR3: CASSLGLDYEQYF
DNA: TGTGCCAGCAGCTTAGGGCTAGACTACGAGCAGTACTTC

size: once
J: TRBJ1-4
D: TRBD1
V: TRBV5-6
CDR3: CASSLAPRGNEKLFF
DNA: TGTGCCAGCAGCTTGGCCCCCAGGGGGAATGAAAAACTGTTTTTT

size: NA
J: TRBJ2-1
D: TRBD2
V: TRBV2
CDR3: CASRRGLANNEQFF
DNA: TGTGCCAGCAGGAGGGGACTAGCGAACAATGAGCAGTTCTTC

size: NA
J: TRBJ1-1
D: TRBD1
V: TRBV29-1
CDR3: CSVGQTNTEAFF
DNA: TGCAGCGTGGGACAGACGAACACTGAAGCTTTCTTT

size: NA
J: TRBJ1-4
D: TRBD1
V: TRBV6-6
CDR3: CASSYGTGARDEKLFF
DNA: TGTGCCAGCAGTTACGGGACAGGGGCTCGAGATGAAAAACTGTTTTTT

size: NA
J: TRBJ2-7
D: TRBD1
V: TRBV10-3
CDR3: CAIRKTGGSYEQYF
DNA: TGTGCCATCAGAAAGACAGGGGGCTCCTACGAGCAGTACTTC

size: few
J: TRBJ1-5
D: NA
V: TRBV10-3
CDR3: CATPRPEDQPQHF
DNA: TGTGCCACACCGCGGCCGGAGGATCAGCCCCAGCATTTT

size: NA
J: TRBJ2-5
D: NA
V: TRBV11-2
CDR3: CASSRKVQETQYF
DNA: TGTGCCAGCAGCCGCAAGGTCCAAGAGACCCAGTACTTC